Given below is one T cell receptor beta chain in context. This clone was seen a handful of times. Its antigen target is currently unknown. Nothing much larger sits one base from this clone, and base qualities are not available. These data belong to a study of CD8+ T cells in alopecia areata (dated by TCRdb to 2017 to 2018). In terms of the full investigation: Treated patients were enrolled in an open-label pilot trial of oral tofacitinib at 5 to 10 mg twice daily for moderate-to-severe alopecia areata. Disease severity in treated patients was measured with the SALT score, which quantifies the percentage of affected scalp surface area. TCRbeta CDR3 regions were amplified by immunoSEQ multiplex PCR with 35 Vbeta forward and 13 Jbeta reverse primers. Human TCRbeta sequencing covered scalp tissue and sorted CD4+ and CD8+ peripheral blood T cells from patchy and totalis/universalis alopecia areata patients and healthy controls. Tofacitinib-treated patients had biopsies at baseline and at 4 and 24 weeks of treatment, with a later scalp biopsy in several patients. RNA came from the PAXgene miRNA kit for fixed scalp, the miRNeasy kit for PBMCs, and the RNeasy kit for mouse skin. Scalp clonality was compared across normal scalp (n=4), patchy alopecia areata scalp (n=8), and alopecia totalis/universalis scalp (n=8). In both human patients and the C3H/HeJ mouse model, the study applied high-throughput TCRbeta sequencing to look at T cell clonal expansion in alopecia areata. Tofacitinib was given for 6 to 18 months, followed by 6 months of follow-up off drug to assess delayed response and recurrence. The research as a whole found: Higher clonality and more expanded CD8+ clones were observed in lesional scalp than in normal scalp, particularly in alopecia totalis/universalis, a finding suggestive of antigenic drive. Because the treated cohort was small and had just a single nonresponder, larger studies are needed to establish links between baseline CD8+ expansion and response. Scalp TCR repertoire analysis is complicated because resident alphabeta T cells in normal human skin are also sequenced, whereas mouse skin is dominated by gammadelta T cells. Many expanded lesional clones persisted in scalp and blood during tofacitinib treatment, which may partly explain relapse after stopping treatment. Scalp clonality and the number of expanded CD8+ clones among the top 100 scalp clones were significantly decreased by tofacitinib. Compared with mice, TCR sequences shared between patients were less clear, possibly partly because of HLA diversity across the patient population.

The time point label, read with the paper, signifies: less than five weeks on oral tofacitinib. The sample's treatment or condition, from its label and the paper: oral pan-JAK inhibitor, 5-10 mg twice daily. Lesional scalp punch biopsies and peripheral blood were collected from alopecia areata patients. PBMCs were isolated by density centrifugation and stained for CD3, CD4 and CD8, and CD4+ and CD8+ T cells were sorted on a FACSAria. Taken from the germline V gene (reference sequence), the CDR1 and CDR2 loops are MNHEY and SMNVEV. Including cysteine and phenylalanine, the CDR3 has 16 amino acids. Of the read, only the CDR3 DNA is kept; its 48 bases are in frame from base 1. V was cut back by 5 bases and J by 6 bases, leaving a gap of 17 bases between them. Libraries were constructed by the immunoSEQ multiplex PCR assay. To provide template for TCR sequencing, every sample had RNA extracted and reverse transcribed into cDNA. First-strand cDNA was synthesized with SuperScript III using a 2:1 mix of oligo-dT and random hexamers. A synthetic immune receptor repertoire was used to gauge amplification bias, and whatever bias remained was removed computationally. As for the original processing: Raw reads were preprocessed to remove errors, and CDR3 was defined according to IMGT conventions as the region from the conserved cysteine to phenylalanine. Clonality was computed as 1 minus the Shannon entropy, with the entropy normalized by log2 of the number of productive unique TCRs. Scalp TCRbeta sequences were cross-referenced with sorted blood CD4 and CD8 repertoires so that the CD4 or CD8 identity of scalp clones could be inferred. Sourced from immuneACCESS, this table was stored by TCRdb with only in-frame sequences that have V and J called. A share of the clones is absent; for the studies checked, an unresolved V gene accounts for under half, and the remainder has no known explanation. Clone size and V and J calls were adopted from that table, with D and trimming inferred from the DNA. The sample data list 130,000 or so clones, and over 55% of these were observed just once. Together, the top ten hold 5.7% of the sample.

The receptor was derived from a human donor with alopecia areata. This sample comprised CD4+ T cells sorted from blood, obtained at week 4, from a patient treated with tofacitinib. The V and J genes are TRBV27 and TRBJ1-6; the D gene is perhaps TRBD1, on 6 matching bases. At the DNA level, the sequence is TGTGCCAGCAGTCCTGTAGGGGGGACTGCTAATTCACCCCTCCACTTT. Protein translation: CASSPVGGTANSPLHF.